These 20 T cell receptor beta chains were all obtained from the same sample, sequenced in a study of CD8+CD57+ T cells in acquired aplastic anemia (dated by TCRdb to the late 2010s). Sequencer: Illumina HiSeq 2000. Profiling of TCR beta VDJ combinations and CDR3 sequences used genomic DNA as the template. TCRdb took the public reads, trimmed them with fastp at Q25, ran MiXCR for clone calling and kept in-frame beta chains. Identical CDR3 proteins give one entry, which carries the most common genes and DNA. This sample is represented by about 420,000 distinct CDR3 sequences; about two thirds of them were singletons. Clones ranked in the top ten supply 3.5% to 4.5% of the sample. The source material was sorted CD4+, CD8+, or CD8+CD57+ T cells (not recorded which) from PBMCs. The receptors derive from a human donor in good health, serving as a control.

Many counts were recorded for this clonotype. V is TRBV19 and J is TRBJ2-5; a weak D match, TRBD2 (7 bases). Deletions cut 0 bases from V and 5 bases from J, with 13 bases between. Germline loops: CDR1 LNHDA, CDR2 SQIVND (reference sequence). The CDR3 contains 15 residues. DNA for the CDR3: TGTGCCAGTAGTATAGAGGCTAGGGGGGGTGAGACCCAGTACTTC. It yields the protein CASSIEARGGETQYF.

Details on this clonotype: Here the CDR3 omits its conserved ending phenylalanine or tryptophan, so a read error is the likely source. The CDR3 DNA follows: TGTGCCAGCAGCGGACCGGGGCAGCCGCAGCAGTATGGT. Protein product: CASSGPGQPQQYG. V usage is TRBV7-2 and J usage is TRBJ1-5; D is possibly TRBD1 or TRBD2 (5 bases each). The DNA end is more similar to TRBJ2-3, so the J call may be wrong. Germline CDR1 SGHTA, CDR2 FQGNSA. This CDR3 has 13 residues.

This clonotype was recorded at least ten times. The chain is built from TRBV5-1 and TRBJ2-3; TRBD2 matches 7 bases. Germline V CDR1 and CDR2: SGHRS, YFSETQ. The CDR3 covers 15 residues. V shed 0 bases, J shed 1 base, and the junction held 2 bases outside the gene matches. CDR3 DNA: TGCGCCAGCAGCTTGGCAACTAGCGGCACAGATACGCAGTATTTT. This translates into CASSLATSGTDTQYF.

V usage is TRBV29-1 and J usage is TRBJ2-2; D not resolved. The V and J ends lost 2 bases and 5 bases respectively, with 3 bases between them. Per germline, CDR1 SQVTM and CDR2 ANQGSEA. This CDR3 has 11 amino acids. The CDR3 here is CSVELTGELFF. The CDR3 DNA reads TGCAGCGTTGAATTGACCGGGGAGCTGTTTTTT.

In DNA, the CDR3 is TGCAGTGCCATAAGACAGTTCACAGATACGCAGTATTTT. It specifies CSAIRQFTDTQYF. The chain uses TRBV20-1 and TRBJ2-3; D may be TRBD1 (5 bases). The CDR3 length is 13 residues. The germline CDR1 and CDR2 sequences are DFQATT and SNEGSKA (reference sequence). Trimming took 6 bases from V and 2 from J, leaving 12 bases between them.

This clonotype was recorded once. At one boundary the junction diverges from the germline segment, which might be a read error. The genes are TRBV7-7 and TRBJ1-6, with 8 bases aligning to TRBD1. The CDR3 is 14 amino acids. Germline-derived CDR1 and CDR2 are SSHAT and FNYEAQ (reference sequence). The CDR3 nucleotides read TGTGCCAGCAGCCAGGACAGGGATGAAAAACTGTTTTTCTTT. Protein product: CASSQDRDEKLFFF.

This clonotype was observed once. Since the CDR3 does not end with the conserved phenylalanine or tryptophan, this likely comes from a read error. It is unclear where the CDR3 begins or ends on the DNA, so no DNA is shown, and the CDR3 is as TCRdb lists it. V usage is TRBV7-2 and J usage is TRBJ1-6. Germline loops: CDR1 SGHTA, CDR2 FQGNSA. The CDR3 totals 13 residues, both ends included. CDR3 residues: CASSQGSAEQYFV.

The V and J genes are TRBV5-4 and TRBJ2-2; tentatively, D is TRBD1 (6 bases). The CDR3 is 16 residues long. V lost 4 bases and J 0 bases, leaving 13 bases between the germline ends. CDR1 and CDR2 (germline): SGHNT, YYREEE (reference sequence). CDR3 protein: CASSTRQAANTGELFF. The CDR3 DNA reads TGTGCCAGCAGCACAAGACAGGCCGCGAACACCGGGGAGCTGTTTTTT.

This clonotype was detected only once. One end of the junction fails to match germline, which may point to a read error. V gene TRBV7-8 combines with J gene TRBJ2-7; D remains unclear. CDR3 length: 16 amino acids. From germline, CDR1 is SGHVS and CDR2 FQNEAQ. The CDR3 protein is CASTNSGQSSSCEQYF. The CDR3 region has the DNA TGTGCCAGCACCAACTCTGGGCAGTCGAGCTCCTGCGAGCAGTACTTC.

The chain combines TRBV11-3 with TRBJ1-5; possible D gene TRBD1, 5 bases. In germline, CDR1 is SGHNT, CDR2 YENEEA. Trimming left V 5 bases short and J 6 bases short, with 20 bases between. This CDR3 is built from 16 residues. CDR3: CASSPGRSEGGQPQHF. The CDR3 region has the DNA TGTGCCAGCAGCCCAGGGAGGTCAGAGGGCGGTCAGCCCCAGCATTTT.

V gene TRBV9 combines with J gene TRBJ2-5, with 9 positions matching TRBD1. CDR1 and CDR2 (germline): SGDLS, YYNGEE. J was trimmed by 2 bases and V by 2 bases; bases with no gene match: 4. The CDR3 length is 15 residues. CDR3 residues: CASSVGQGEQETQYF. The CDR3 DNA reads TGTGCCAGCAGCGTGGGACAGGGCGAGCAAGAGACCCAGTACTTC.

The chain is built from TRBV12-3 or TRBV12-4 and TRBJ2-1; TRBD1 might be the D (5 bases). The ends were cut back, 4 bases at V and 5 bases at J, with 12 bases in the middle. CDR3 length: 14 amino acids. The DNA for the CDR3 is TGTGCCAGCAGTTCCAGGGCCGGCCACAATGAGCAGTTCTTC. Translating it yields CASSSRAGHNEQFF.

A note on this clonotype: One end of the junction is discordant with germline, which a read error may explain. The DNA of the CDR3 is TGTGCCAGCTGCCAAGGCGGGGGGGGCAACAATGAGCAGTTCTTC. Encoded protein: CASCQGGGGNNEQFF. The chain uses TRBV3-1 and TRBJ2-1; 9 nucleotides match TRBD2. This CDR3 spans 15 amino acids. Germline V CDR1 and CDR2: LGHDT, YNNKEL (reference sequence).

For this clonotype: Mismatch with germline at one junction end may stem from a read error. The chain links TRBV2 to TRBJ1-4, with D unclear. The J call may not be correct, given that the DNA end is closer to TRBJ1-3. CDR1 and CDR2 (germline): SNHLY, FYNNEI. The CDR3 runs to 12 residues. The CDR3 loop is CATSRVAKTIYF. The CDR3 nucleotides are TGTGCCACCAGTAGGGTTGCCAAAACAATATATTTT.

Note on this clonotype: The junction differs from germline at one of its ends, possibly a read error. V usage is TRBV19 and J usage is TRBJ1-5; perhaps TRBD1 as D (6 bases). This CDR3 is 13 amino acids long. CDR1 LNHDA and CDR2 SQIVND come from the germline V gene (reference sequence). The chain's CDR3 is CASSIGGMDTQHF. CDR3 sequence (DNA): TGTGCCAGTAGCATAGGGGGAATGGATACGCAGCATTTT.

About this clonotype itself: The conserved closing phenylalanine or tryptophan is absent in this CDR3, likely reflecting a read error. The DNA is omitted, as the CDR3 cannot be located on it reliably, and the CDR3 follows TCRdb's listing. The rearrangement uses TRBV2 and TRBJ2-1; whether TRBD1, the table's D call, matches the DNA was not checked. A total of 15 residues make up the CDR3, ends included. CDR1 and CDR2 from the germline V gene are SNHLY and FYNNEI. The CDR3 sequence is CASSVSLAGEHEQQY.

This clonotype was counted a single time. The genes are TRBV20-1 and TRBJ1-2; D possibly corresponds to TRBD1 (5 bases). CDR1 is DFQATT, CDR2 SNEGSKA, per germline (reference sequence). V was shortened by 6 bases and J by 4 bases, with 24 bases between the two germline ends. The CDR3 extends over 16 amino acids. CDR3 sequence: CSASGERGRSSYGYTF. The CDR3 DNA reads as TGCAGTGCCTCTGGTGAGAGGGGCCGCAGTAGCTATGGCTACACCTTC.

This clonotype was counted ten times or more. J is TRBJ2-3 and V is TRBV5-8; 8 bases match TRBD1. V lost 4 bases, J lost 3 bases, and 4 bases stayed unmatched. Germline CDR1 reads SGHTS; CDR2 reads YDEGEE. The CDR3 totals 14 residues. The CDR3 DNA follows: TGTGCCAGCAGCCCGGGACAGGCGACAGATACGCAGTATTTT. Its protein is CASSPGQATDTQYF. The entire variable domain, with the rest obtained from reference TRBV5-8 and TRBJ2-3, is as follows: EAGVTQSPTHLIKTRGQQATLRCSPISGHTSVYWYQQALGLGLQFLLWYDEGEERNRGNFPPRFSGRQFPNYSSELNVNALELEDSALYLCASSPGQATDTQYFGPGTRLTVL.

This chain uses TRBV5-4 with TRBJ1-2; 9 positions match TRBD1. V shed 4 bases, J shed 8 bases, and the junction held 6 bases outside the gene matches. Per germline, CDR1 SGHNT and CDR2 YYREEE (reference sequence). The CDR3 loop spans 13 amino acids. The chain's CDR3 is CASSTGQGGGYTF. The DNA for the CDR3 is TGTGCCAGCAGCACGGGACAGGGTGGGGGCTACACCTTC.

The rearrangement links TRBV5-5 to TRBJ2-1; the D gene is possibly TRBD1 (6 bases). The V end lost 2 bases, the J end lost 9 bases, and 12 bases lay between the germline ends. Germline V gene data show CDR1 as SGHKS and CDR2 as YYEKEE (reference sequence). The CDR3 consists of 13 residues. The CDR3 spells CASSFRGQIEQFF. CDR3 bases: TGTGCCAGCAGCTTTAGAGGACAGATTGAGCAGTTCTTC. Complete variable domain (other parts from reference TRBV5-5 and TRBJ2-1): DAGVTQSPTHLIKTRGQQVTLRCSPISGHKSVSWYQQVLGQGPQFIFQYYEKEERGRGNFPDRFSARQFPNYSSELNVNALLLGDSALYLCASSFRGQIEQFFGPGTRLTVL.